This is a list of T cell receptor beta chains from one sample in a study of T cell responses to AZD1222 COVID-19 vaccine. Only in-frame clones appear in the TCRdb table, and some are missing; sequencing was by immunoSEQ multiplex PCR. Here the sample spans about 140,000 clones, approximately 92% being singletons. The sequencing here drew on peripheral blood, taken on day 0 of AZD1222 vaccination. Source of these receptors: an adult in good health. Both conserved end residues are part of each CDR3. D genes are given only for firm matches. Only part of the rows carry a size: once, few, many, or a class if the clone is expanded.

J: TRBJ2-7
size: .
D: TRBD2
V: TRBV6-4
CDR3: CASSDPKPLISGRRYEQYF
DNA: TGTGCCAGCAGTGACCCCAAGCCCCTGATTAGCGGGAGAAGGTACGAGCAGTACTTC

J: TRBJ1-5
size: .
D: TRBD1
V: TRBV5-1
CDR3: CASSYDTGGNQPQHF
DNA: TGCGCCAGCAGCTACGACACAGGGGGGAATCAGCCCCAGCATTTT

J: TRBJ2-3
size: .
D: .
V: TRBV5-1
CDR3: CASSLADIPTDTQYF
DNA: TGCGCCAGCAGCTTGGCCGATATTCCCACAGATACGCAGTATTTT

J: TRBJ1-1
size: .
D: .
V: TRBV4-2
CDR3: CASSQDLVPEAFF
DNA: TGTGCCAGCAGCCAAGATCTCGTACCTGAAGCTTTCTTT

J: TRBJ2-1
size: .
D: .
V: TRBV3-1/TRBV3-2
CDR3: CASSQDGRGSYNEQFF
DNA: TGTGCCAGCAGCCAAGATGGGCGCGGATCCTACAATGAGCAGTTCTTC

J: TRBJ2-3
size: .
D: TRBD2
V: TRBV7-3
CDR3: CASSPGGSTDTQYF
DNA: TGTGCCAGCAGCCCGGGGGGGAGCACAGATACGCAGTATTTT

J: TRBJ2-5
size: .
D: TRBD1
V: TRBV4-1
CDR3: CASSQGTGGEETQYF
DNA: TGCGCCAGCAGCCAAGGGACAGGGGGCGAGGAGACCCAGTACTTC

J: TRBJ2-5
size: .
D: .
V: TRBV19
CDR3: CASSITISGRLQETQYF
DNA: TGTGCCAGTAGTATAACAATTTCGGGACGGTTACAAGAGACCCAGTACTTC

J: TRBJ2-7
size: .
D: TRBD1
V: TRBV6-5
CDR3: CASSTRDRPYEQYF
DNA: TGTGCCAGCAGTACCCGGGACAGGCCCTACGAGCAGTACTTC

J: TRBJ2-7
size: few
D: .
V: TRBV27
CDR3: CASSPQGPQDEQYF
DNA: TGTGCCAGCAGTCCGCAGGGGCCCCAGGACGAGCAGTACTTC

J: TRBJ1-2
size: .
D: .
V: TRBV25-1
CDR3: CASSSRGYGYTF
DNA: TGTGCCAGCAGTTCGCGGGGGTATGGCTACACCTTC

J: TRBJ1-1
size: .
D: .
V: TRBV7-9
CDR3: CASSLARSGAFF
DNA: TGTGCCAGCAGCTTAGCGCGAAGCGGAGCTTTCTTT

J: TRBJ2-1
size: .
D: TRBD2
V: TRBV7-9
CDR3: CASSHLSGSDYNEQFF
DNA: TGTGCCAGCAGCCACCTAAGCGGGAGCGATTACAATGAGCAGTTCTTC

J: TRBJ2-6
size: .
D: .
V: TRBV4-1
CDR3: CASSQAPNWGSGANVLTF
DNA: TGCGCCAGCAGCCAAGCGCCTAATTGGGGCTCTGGGGCCAACGTCCTGACTTTC

J: TRBJ2-2
size: .
D: .
V: TRBV7-3
CDR3: CASSFPVWAQGWIGELFF
DNA: TGTGCCAGCAGCTTCCCGGTATGGGCCCAAGGGTGGATCGGGGAGCTGTTTTTT

J: TRBJ1-5
size: .
D: .
V: TRBV7-9
CDR3: CASSAAPLTTGGPQHF
DNA: TGTGCCAGCAGCGCAGCCCCTCTTACTACGGGGGGGCCCCAGCATTTT

J: TRBJ2-1
size: .
D: TRBD2
V: TRBV6-5
CDR3: CASSSSGSSYNEQFF
DNA: TGTGCCAGCAGTTCTAGCGGCAGCTCCTACAATGAGCAGTTCTTC

J: TRBJ2-1
size: .
D: TRBD1
V: TRBV19
CDR3: CASSLGQSSYNEQFF
DNA: TGTGCCAGTAGCCTGGGACAGAGCTCCTACAATGAGCAGTTCTTC

J: TRBJ2-5
size: .
D: TRBD2
V: TRBV28
CDR3: CASRPSTSGLQETQYF
DNA: TGTGCCAGCAGACCGTCTACTAGCGGGTTACAAGAGACCCAGTACTTC

J: TRBJ2-7
size: .
D: TRBD2
V: TRBV19
CDR3: CASSVLAGFYEQYF
DNA: TGTGCCAGTAGTGTCCTAGCGGGCTTCTACGAGCAGTACTTC

J: TRBJ1-2
size: .
D: TRBD1
V: TRBV19
CDR3: CASSMGQTGLLYGYTF
DNA: TGTGCCAGTAGTATGGGCCAGACAGGGCTCCTCTATGGCTACACCTTC

J: TRBJ2-2
size: once
D: TRBD2
V: TRBV4-1
CDR3: CASSLLRLADANTGELFF
DNA: TGCGCCAGCAGCCTATTAAGACTAGCGGACGCGAACACCGGGGAGCTGTTTTTT

J: TRBJ1-1
size: few
D: .
V: TRBV15
CDR3: CATSRAVVTEAFF
DNA: TGTGCCACCAGCAGAGCAGTAGTCACTGAAGCTTTCTTT

J: TRBJ2-3
size: .
D: .
V: TRBV5-4
CDR3: CASSLRLGSTDTQYF
DNA: TGTGCCAGCAGCTTGCGCCTAGGAAGCACAGATACGCAGTATTTT

J: TRBJ2-3
size: .
D: .
V: TRBV5-1
CDR3: CASSPSTDTQYF
DNA: TGCGCCAGCAGCCCTAGCACAGATACGCAGTATTTT

J: TRBJ1-4
size: .
D: TRBD1
V: TRBV4-1
CDR3: CASSQPGQATNEKLFF
DNA: TGCGCCAGCAGCCAACCGGGACAGGCGACTAATGAAAAACTGTTTTTT

J: TRBJ2-5
size: .
D: .
V: TRBV27
CDR3: CASSPSALTRSTTQYF
DNA: TGTGCCAGCAGCCCTTCGGCCCTTACAAGGAGCACGACCCAGTACTTC

J: TRBJ2-1
size: .
D: TRBD2
V: TRBV20-1
CDR3: CSASGLAGGFEEQFF
DNA: TGCAGTGCTAGTGGGCTGGCGGGAGGCTTTGAAGAGCAGTTCTTC

J: TRBJ2-7
size: few
D: .
V: TRBV5-1
CDR3: CASSLGMTGYEQYF
DNA: TGCGCCAGCAGCTTGGGGATGACAGGCTACGAGCAGTACTTC

J: TRBJ1-1
size: .
D: TRBD1
V: TRBV10-1
CDR3: CASSEGTGVTEAFF
DNA: TGCGCCAGCAGTGAGGGGACAGGAGTCACTGAAGCTTTCTTT

J: TRBJ1-2
size: .
D: TRBD1
V: TRBV2
CDR3: CASSGEQGVILIF
DNA: TGTGCCAGCAGTGGGGAACAGGGGGTAATTCTCATCTTC

J: TRBJ1-5
size: .
D: .
V: TRBV2
CDR3: CASSEEGGPGQPQHF
DNA: TGTGCCAGCAGTGAAGAGGGGGGGCCAGGTCAGCCCCAGCATTTT

J: TRBJ2-7
size: .
D: TRBD1
V: TRBV25-1
CDR3: CASSDLDRGPYEQYF
DNA: TGTGCCAGCAGTGATCTAGACAGGGGGCCTTACGAGCAGTACTTC

J: TRBJ1-5
size: once
D: .
V: TRBV14
CDR3: CASSQRIEQYSNQPQHF
DNA: TGTGCCAGCAGCCAAAGGATCGAACAGTATAGCAATCAGCCCCAGCATTTT

J: TRBJ1-2
size: .
D: .
V: TRBV5-1
CDR3: CASSLSRGGGYTF
DNA: TGCGCCAGCAGCTTATCCAGGGGTGGTGGCTACACCTTC

J: TRBJ2-5
size: .
D: .
V: TRBV5-6
CDR3: CASSLASGTQYF
DNA: TGTGCCAGCAGCTTGGCGTCCGGGACCCAGTACTTC

J: TRBJ1-5
size: .
D: TRBD1
V: TRBV27
CDR3: CASSPGTGVFQPQHF
DNA: TGTGCCAGCAGCCCTGGGACAGGGGTATTTCAGCCCCAGCATTTT